Sequencing of this T cell receptor (beta chain) was carried out in a study of patients and donors after allogeneic stem cell transplantation. This CDR3 spans 14 amino acids. Germline V CDR1 and CDR2: SGHDT, YYEEEE. V shed 2 bases, J shed 10 bases, and the junction held 6 bases outside the gene matches. MiXCR, run by TCRdb on the RT-PCR reads, gives a single entry per CDR3 protein. The profile shows about a million distinct CDR3 sequences, roughly 18% of them singletons. The clonotype originates from a human donor who was either an allogeneic HSCT recipient or a stem cell or donor lymphocyte infusion donor (not recorded which). It is not recorded whose cells these are; they may come from a transplant donor. The chain employs TRBV5-6 and TRBJ1-6, with 7 bases matching TRBD1. Sequencing was performed on blood, either unsorted or a sorted T cell fraction (not recorded which). DNA for the CDR3: TGTGCCAGCAGCTTTGACAGGGTGGGCTCACCCCTCCACTTT. Its protein is CASSFDRVGSPLHF.